This T cell receptor (beta chain) was profiled in a study of cytomegalovirus exposure and HLA in healthy donors. Broader study findings: Roughly uniform sequencing depth across donors was assumed, possibly incorrectly. A later analysis showed that HLA-associated TCR beta chains had undergone more clonal expansion than equally common others.

With regard to this clone: The antigen remains unidentified.

The PCR made use of 60 Vbeta and 13 Jbeta primers. The method was immunoSEQ multiplex PCR; TCRdb's version includes in-frame clones alone and lacks a portion of them. The sample has about 140,000 clones, 82% seen once. The CDR3 is 15 amino acids. Unmatched junction bases numbered 6, after V lost 2 bases and J lost 3 bases. CDR1 is MGHRA, CDR2 YSYEKL, per germline. The sequence derives from a woman aged 45-65 years in good health and CMV-seropositive. Sequencing input: PBMCs. This chain links TRBV4-1 with TRBJ1-2, with 7 positions matching TRBD1. Here the CDR3 DNA reads TGCGCCAGCAGCCAAATACAGGGGTCCTACTATGGCTACACCTTC. Translation: CASSQIQGSYYGYTF.